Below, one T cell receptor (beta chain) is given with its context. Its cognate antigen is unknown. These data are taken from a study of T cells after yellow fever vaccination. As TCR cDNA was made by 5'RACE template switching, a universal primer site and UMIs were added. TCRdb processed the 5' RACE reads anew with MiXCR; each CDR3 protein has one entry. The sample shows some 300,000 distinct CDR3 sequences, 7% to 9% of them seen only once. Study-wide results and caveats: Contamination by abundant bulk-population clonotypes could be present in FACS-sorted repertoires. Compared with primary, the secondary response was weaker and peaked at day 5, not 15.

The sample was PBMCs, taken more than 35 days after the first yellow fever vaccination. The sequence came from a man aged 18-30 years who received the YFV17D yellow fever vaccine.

CDR3 loop: CASNPSVAGGNQPQHF. CDR3 sequence (DNA): TGTGCCAGCAATCCCTCGGTAGCAGGGGGCAATCAGCCCCAGCATTTT. V and J are TRBV6-2 or TRBV6-3 and TRBJ1-5; maybe TRBD1 (6 bases). The V gene lost 7 bases and the J gene lost 2 bases, with 18 bases spanning the gap. In germline, CDR1 is MNHEY, CDR2 SVGEGT. CDR3 length: 16 residues.